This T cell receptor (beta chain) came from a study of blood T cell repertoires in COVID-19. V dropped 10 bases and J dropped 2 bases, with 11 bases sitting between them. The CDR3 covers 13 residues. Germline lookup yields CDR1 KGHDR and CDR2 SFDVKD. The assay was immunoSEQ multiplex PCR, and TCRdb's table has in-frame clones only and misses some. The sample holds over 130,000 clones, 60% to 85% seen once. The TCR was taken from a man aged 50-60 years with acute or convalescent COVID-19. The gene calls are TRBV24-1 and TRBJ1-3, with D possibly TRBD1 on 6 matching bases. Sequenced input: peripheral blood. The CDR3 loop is CATPEGAGNTIYF. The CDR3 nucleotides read TGTGCCACACCCGAGGGGGCTGGAAACACCATATATTTT.